This TCR beta chain was recorded in a study of neurological immune-mediated disorders. Points from the study as a whole: HTLV-1-associated myelopathy had the most TCR clonal expansion, whereas multiple sclerosis had the least (lower than in healthy controls). The multiple sclerosis repertoire cluster showed no association with any clinical or MRI feature. The authors stated that larger cohorts are needed.

Germline V gene data show CDR1 as DFQATT and CDR2 as SNEGSKA (reference sequence). The CDR3 consists of 13 residues. Trimming stripped 6 bases from V and 2 bases from J, with 12 bases between. The authors made cDNA by 5'RACE with 10-nucleotide random UMIs. TCRdb used MiXCR to reprocess the 5' RACE reads, holding one entry per CDR3 protein. The sample has about 55,000 distinct CDR3 sequences; about 4.2% are singletons. This clonotype was observed many times. Its antigen is not identified. This clonotype was obtained from a man aged 50 to 60 with multiple sclerosis. The specimen was PBMCs. V usage is TRBV20-1 and J usage is TRBJ2-3, with D possibly TRBD1 on 5 matching bases. The CDR3 nucleotides read TGCAGTGCACCAGGGATCTACACAGATACGCAGTATTTT. Its translation: CSAPGIYTDTQYF.